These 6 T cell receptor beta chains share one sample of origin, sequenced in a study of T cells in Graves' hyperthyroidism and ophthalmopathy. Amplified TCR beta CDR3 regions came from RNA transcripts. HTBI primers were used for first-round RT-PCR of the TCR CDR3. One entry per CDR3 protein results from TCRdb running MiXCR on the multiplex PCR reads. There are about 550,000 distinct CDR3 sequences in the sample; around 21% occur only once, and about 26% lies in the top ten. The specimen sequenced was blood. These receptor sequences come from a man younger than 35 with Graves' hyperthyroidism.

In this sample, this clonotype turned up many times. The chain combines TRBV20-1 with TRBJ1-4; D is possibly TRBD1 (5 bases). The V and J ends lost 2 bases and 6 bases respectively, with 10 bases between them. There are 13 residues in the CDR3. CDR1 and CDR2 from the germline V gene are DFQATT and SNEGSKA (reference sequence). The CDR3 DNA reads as TGCAGTGCTAGACCGGGGCTCGATGAAAAACTGTTTTTT. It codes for CSARPGLDEKLFF.

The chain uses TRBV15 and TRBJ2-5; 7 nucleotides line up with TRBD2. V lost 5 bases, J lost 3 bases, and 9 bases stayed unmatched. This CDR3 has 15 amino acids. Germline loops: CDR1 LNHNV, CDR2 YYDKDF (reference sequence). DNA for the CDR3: TGTGCCACCAGCCCTCCTTGGGGGGGGGAAGAGACCCAGTACTTC. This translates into CATSPPWGGEETQYF.

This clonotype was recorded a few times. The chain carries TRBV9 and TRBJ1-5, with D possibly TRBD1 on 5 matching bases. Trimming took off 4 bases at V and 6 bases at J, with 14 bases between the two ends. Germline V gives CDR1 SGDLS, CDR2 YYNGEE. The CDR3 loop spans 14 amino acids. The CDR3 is CASSPNYGGQPQHF. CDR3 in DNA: TGTGCCAGCAGCCCCAACTATGGGGGTCAGCCCCAGCATTTT.

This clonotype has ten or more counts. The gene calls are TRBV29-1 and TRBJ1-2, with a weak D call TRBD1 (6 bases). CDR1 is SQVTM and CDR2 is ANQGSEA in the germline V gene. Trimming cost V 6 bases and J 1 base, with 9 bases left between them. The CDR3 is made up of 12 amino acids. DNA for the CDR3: TGCAGCGTGGACAGCCTTAACTATGGCTACACCTTC. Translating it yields CSVDSLNYGYTF.

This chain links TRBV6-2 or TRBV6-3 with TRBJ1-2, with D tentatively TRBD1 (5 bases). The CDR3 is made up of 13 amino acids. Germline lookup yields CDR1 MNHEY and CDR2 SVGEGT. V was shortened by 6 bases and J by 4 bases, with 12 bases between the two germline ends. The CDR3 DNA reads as TGTGCCAGCAGAACCCCCAGGGTCTATGGCTACACCTTC. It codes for CASRTPRVYGYTF.

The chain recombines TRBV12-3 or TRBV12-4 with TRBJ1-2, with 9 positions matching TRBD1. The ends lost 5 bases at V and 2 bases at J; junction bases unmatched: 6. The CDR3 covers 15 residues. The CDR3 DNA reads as TGTGCCAGCAGTCGGTCCGGGACAGGGAACTATGGCTACACCTTC. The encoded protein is CASSRSGTGNYGYTF.